Reported below is one T cell receptor (beta chain). Its cognate antigen is unknown. This specimen comes from a study of CD8 T cells in ankylosing spondylitis. General study findings and limits: The authors found the disease-linked clones to be CD8+ and relatively rare in peripheral blood. A number of the motif variants had already been described in reactive arthritis synovial fluid and blood. As reported, disease-linked clones showed significant enrichment in matched ankylosing spondylitis synovial fluid.

Scientists made TCR beta libraries using quantitative 5'-RACE with molecular barcodes. TCRdb redid the calling of the 5' RACE reads with MiXCR, one entry per CDR3 protein. The table lists just over 300,000 distinct CDR3 sequences, roughly 20% of them singletons, with around 3.2% in the top ten. The CDR3 extends over 19 amino acids. Germline-derived CDR1 and CDR2 are LGHNA and YSLEER. Unmatched junction bases numbered 19, after V lost 4 bases and J lost 8 bases. The chain joins TRBV4-3 to TRBJ2-1; 11 bases map to TRBD2. Sequenced sample: blood, either unsorted or a sorted T cell fraction (not recorded which). This TCR was recovered from a female donor with ankylosing spondylitis or in good health (not recorded which). The CDR3, as DNA: TGCGCCAGCAGCCTAAGGTTAGCGGGAGGGCCGCGGGCTAGCCATGAGCAGTTCTTC. Its translation is CASSLRLAGGPRASHEQFF.